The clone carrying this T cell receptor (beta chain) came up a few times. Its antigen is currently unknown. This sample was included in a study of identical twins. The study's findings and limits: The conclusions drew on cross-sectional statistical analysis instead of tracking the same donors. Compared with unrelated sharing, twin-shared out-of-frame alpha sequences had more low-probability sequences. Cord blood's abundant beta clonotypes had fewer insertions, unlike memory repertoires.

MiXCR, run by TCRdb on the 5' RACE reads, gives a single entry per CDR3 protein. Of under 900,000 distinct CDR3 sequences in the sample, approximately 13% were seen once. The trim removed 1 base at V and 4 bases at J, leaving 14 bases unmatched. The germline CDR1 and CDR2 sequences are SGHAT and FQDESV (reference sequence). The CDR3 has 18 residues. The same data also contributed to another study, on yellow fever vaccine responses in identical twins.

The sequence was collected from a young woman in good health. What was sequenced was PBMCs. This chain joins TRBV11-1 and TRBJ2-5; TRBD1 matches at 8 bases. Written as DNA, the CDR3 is TGTGCCAGCAGCTTAGAACGCCTACCCGACAGGGGTGGAGAGACCCAGTACTTC. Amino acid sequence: CASSLERLPDRGGETQYF.